This T cell receptor (beta chain) was recovered during a study of response to subunit inactivated influenza vaccine. Points from the study as a whole: Authors suggested seasonal influenza vaccinations each recruit few new T cells.

TCRdb fed the RT-PCR reads into MiXCR, producing one record per CDR3 protein. In the table there are around 540,000 distinct CDR3 sequences, 12% of which are singletons. This clonotype came up many times. Its target is unknown. The germline CDR1 and CDR2 sequences are MNHNS and SASEGT. V lost 5 bases, J lost 1 base, and 11 bases lay in between. The CDR3 has 15 amino acids. This TCR was sampled from a middle-aged man who received an inactivated influenza vaccine. The sample here was PBMCs from blood, taken on the day of vaccination. J is TRBJ2-2 and V is TRBV6-1; tentative D call: TRBD2 (6 bases). The CDR3 spells CASSMWGENTGELFF. DNA of the CDR3: TGTGCCAGCAGTATGTGGGGGGAGAACACCGGGGAGCTGTTTTTT.